The 26 T cell receptor beta chains below were found in one sample sequenced in a study of cytomegalovirus exposure and HLA in healthy donors. Researchers ran the PCR with 60 Vbeta and 13 Jbeta primers. Sequenced by immunoSEQ multiplex PCR; TCRdb stores in-frame clones only, minus some. The data show about 150,000 clones, 75% to 85% seen once. Material for sequencing was PBMCs. The receptors derive from a woman between 40 and 55 years old in good health and CMV-seropositive.

On this clone itself: The same CDR3 also results from other DNA sequences found in this sample. J is TRBJ1-2 and V is TRBV6-6, with 7 bases matching TRBD1. The CDR3 has 13 amino acids. Germline V gives CDR1 MNHNY, CDR2 SVGAGI (reference sequence). J gave up 2 bases and V 4 bases, and 1 base lay outside the gene matches. DNA for the CDR3: TGTGCCAGCAGTTTACAGGGGAACTATGGCTACACCTTC. It is translated as CASSLQGNYGYTF.

The rearrangement joins TRBV6-1 to TRBJ1-2; a possible D gene is TRBD1 (5 bases). Per the germline V gene, CDR1 is MNHNS and CDR2 is SASEGT. The CDR3 runs 15 residues. V was pared by 7 bases and J by 0 bases, with 15 bases between. The CDR3 DNA sequence: TGTGCCAGCACCGTATCCCCAGGGTCTAACTATGGCTACACCTTC. This codes for CASTVSPGSNYGYTF.

Note on this clone: A junction end diverges from the germline sequence, so it may reflect a read error. The V and J genes are TRBV7-9 and TRBJ2-5, with D possibly matching TRBD2 (7 bases). The CDR3 extends over 17 amino acids. The germline V gene encodes CDR1 SEHNR and CDR2 FQNEAQ (reference sequence). The chain's CDR3 is CASGSLLQGGAVETRYF. The CDR3 nucleotides read TGTGCCAGCGGATCCCTCCTCCAAGGGGGGGCGGTGGAGACCCGGTACTTC.

This clone was recorded a few times. V is TRBV30 and J is TRBJ2-5; D perhaps matches TRBD1 (8 bases). Near its end, the DNA agrees better with TRBJ2-7, so the J call may be wrong. The CDR3 is made up of 13 amino acids. From germline, CDR1 is GTSNPN and CDR2 SVGIG (reference sequence). CDR3 in amino acids: CAWSVQGGSEQYF. Here the CDR3 DNA reads TGTGCCTGGAGTGTACAGGGGGGGAGCGAGCAGTACTTC.

The chain recombines TRBV5-1 with TRBJ2-5, with D unresolved. The germline V gene encodes CDR1 SGHRS and CDR2 YFSETQ. There are 13 residues in the CDR3. The V end lost 0 bases, the J end lost 2 bases, and 5 bases lay between the germline ends. In DNA, the CDR3 is TGCGCCAGCAGCTTGGAGCCGCAAGAGACCCAGTACTTC. As protein: CASSLEPQETQYF.

This clone was counted only a few times. The chain couples TRBV5-1 to TRBJ1-2, with 8 bases that match TRBD1. Trimming took 0 bases from V and 7 from J; bases not matched to a gene: 8. The CDR3 runs 15 residues. Germline V lookup: CDR1 SGHRS, CDR2 YFSETQ. CDR3 DNA sequence: TGCGCCAGCAGCTTGGAGGCAGGGGGCCTAGGTGGCTACACCTTC. It translates to CASSLEAGGLGGYTF.

This clone has just a few counts. The gene calls are TRBV30 and TRBJ1-1, with 7 bases fitting TRBD1. The trim removed 3 bases at V and 2 bases at J, leaving 12 bases unmatched. From germline, CDR1 is GTSNPN and CDR2 SVGIG (reference sequence). This CDR3 has 16 amino acids. The DNA for the CDR3 is TGTGCCTGGAGCAACCCTTCGACAGGGAAAAACACTGAAGCTTTCTTT. It encodes CAWSNPSTGKNTEAFF.

The rearrangement joins TRBV29-1 to TRBJ2-7, with TRBD2 identical over 12 bases. Germline-derived CDR1 and CDR2 are SQVTM and ANQGSEA. The CDR3 consists of 18 residues. With 2 bases clipped from V and 0 bases from J, the junction kept 11 bases outside the gene matches. The CDR3 loop reads CSVEPRTSGISSSYEQYF. In DNA form, the CDR3 reads TGCAGCGTTGAACCCAGGACTAGCGGGATTTCTAGCTCCTACGAGCAGTACTTC.

The rearrangement uses TRBV28 and TRBJ1-5; TRBD1 aligns across 7 bases. Germline CDR1 and CDR2: MDHEN and SYDVKM. CDR3 length equals 16 residues. Losses at the gene ends were 7 bases for V and 4 bases for J; bases not matched to a gene: 13. In DNA, the CDR3 is TGTGCCAGCACCATCAGAGGGGGCGCAGGGAATCAGCCCCAGCATTTT. Protein product: CASTIRGGAGNQPQHF.

This chain links TRBV29-1 with TRBJ2-3; 8 nucleotides line up with TRBD1. V shed 7 bases, J shed 0 bases, and the junction held 9 bases outside the gene matches. The CDR3 length is 15 residues. CDR1 SQVTM and CDR2 ANQGSEA come from the germline V gene. The CDR3 bases are TGCAGCGCCGATTTGGACAGGGCTAGCACAGATACGCAGTATTTT. As protein: CSADLDRASTDTQYF.

The chain is built from TRBV27 and TRBJ2-5; TRBD2 agrees at 13 bases. The ends lost 6 bases at V and 4 bases at J; junction bases unmatched: 5. The CDR3 loop spans 15 amino acids. Germline CDR1 is MNHEY and CDR2 is SMNVEV (reference sequence). In nucleotides, the CDR3 is TGTGCCAGCAGATGGACTAGCGGGAGTTCAGAGACCCAGTACTTC. Amino acid sequence: CASRWTSGSSETQYF.

The chain's CDR3 is CASSPLPGQRSNEQYF. In nucleotides, the CDR3 is TGTGCCAGTAGTCCCCTCCCGGGACAGCGTAGCAACGAGCAGTACTTC. The chain uses TRBV19 and TRBJ2-7; the match to TRBD1 covers 7 bases. Germline assignment: CDR1 LNHDA and CDR2 SQIVND (reference sequence). With 5 bases clipped from V and 5 bases from J, the junction kept 15 bases outside the gene matches. CDR3 length: 16 residues. The whole variable domain, remainder taken from reference TRBV19 and TRBJ2-7, is DGGITQSPKYLFRKEGQNVTLSCEQNLNHDAMYWYRQDPGQGLRLIYYSQIVNDFQKGDIAEGYSVSREKKESFPLTVTSAQKNPTAFYLCASSPLPGQRSNEQYFGPGTRLTVT.

As DNA, the CDR3 is TGCGCCAGCAGTGACAGGGTATCCTCGGCTGGCTACACCTTC. This sequence encodes CASSDRVSSAGYTF. This chain joins TRBV10-2 and TRBJ1-2; TRBD1 is a possible D gene (5 bases). The germline CDR1 and CDR2 sequences are WSHSY and SAAADI. This CDR3 is 14 amino acids long. V shed 3 bases and J shed 7 bases, with 15 bases lying between them.

About this clone itself: Sequence at one end of the junction differs from germline and may be a read error. The J gene is TRBJ1-1, the V gene TRBV30; 9 positions agree with TRBD1. The CDR3 consists of 12 residues. CDR1 is GTSNPN, CDR2 SVGIG, per germline (reference sequence). The CDR3 region is CAGRQGVSDAFF. The CDR3 DNA is TGTGCCGGCCGACAGGGGGTTTCTGATGCTTTCTTT.

This clone came up once. The chain couples TRBV11-1 to TRBJ2-1, with 7 bases fitting TRBD2. Germline CDR1 SGHAT, CDR2 FQDESV (reference sequence). The J segment lost 0 bases and the V segment lost 5 bases, leaving 4 bases of the junction unmatched. CDR3 length equals 15 residues. The CDR3 DNA reads TGTGCCAGCAGCCGGGGCGGGAGCTCCTACAATGAGCAGTTCTTC. Translation gives CASSRGGSSYNEQFF.

The V call is TRBV5-5, the J call TRBJ2-1; 11 bases line up with TRBD2. V dropped 4 bases and J dropped 6; count of bases not matched to a gene: 18. CDR3 length equals 19 residues. In germline, CDR1 is SGHKS, CDR2 YYEKEE (reference sequence). The CDR3 DNA sequence: TGTGCCAGCAGCCTTATTACCTCCGGGACTAGCGGTCCTGGCAATGAGCAGTTCTTC. Protein sequence: CASSLITSGTSGPGNEQFF.

The V call is TRBV7-9, the J call TRBJ2-2; D gene unclear. The CDR3 spans 12 residues. V lost 9 bases, J lost 5 bases, and 10 bases lay in between. Looked up from germline, CDR1 is SEHNR and CDR2 is FQNEAQ (reference sequence). The CDR3 coding sequence is TGTGCCAGTGGTCGAGTGACCGGGGAGCTGTTTTTT. This codes for CASGRVTGELFF.

This sequence joins TRBV28 and TRBJ2-3; weak D call: TRBD2 (6 bases). CDR3 size: 21 residues. Germline CDR1 reads MDHEN; CDR2 reads SYDVKM. Trimming removed 8 bases from V and 4 bases from J, with 37 bases in between. The DNA of the CDR3 is TGTGCCAGCTCTGCCTTCCAGTCTAGTAGGGACTTTGAGAACAACCCAGATACGCAGTATTTT. Translated: CASSAFQSSRDFENNPDTQYF.

The rearrangement uses TRBV11-2 and TRBJ2-1; 10 bases map to TRBD2. V shed 1 base, J shed 8 bases, and the junction held 11 bases outside the gene matches. This CDR3 region has 17 residues. The germline V gene encodes CDR1 SGHAT and CDR2 FQNNGV. The CDR3 coding sequence is TGTGCCAGCAGCTTAGGTTTCGAACTAGCGGGATTTTATGAGCAGTTCTTC. The encoded protein is CASSLGFELAGFYEQFF.

The J gene is TRBJ2-2, the V gene TRBV19; 7 nucleotides align to TRBD2. Germline V gene data show CDR1 as LNHDA and CDR2 as SQIVND (reference sequence). The CDR3 loop spans 14 amino acids. V shed 7 bases and J 8 bases; nucleotides not matched to a gene: 10. The CDR3 sequence: CASTPRGGRGELFF. The CDR3 bases are TGTGCCAGTACCCCGAGGGGCGGGAGAGGGGAGCTGTTTTTT.

The chain combines TRBV2 with TRBJ2-6, with 7 bases aligning to TRBD1. The junction had 6 bases not matched to a gene; V was cut back by 7 bases and J by 0 bases. This CDR3 is 16 amino acids long. Germline CDR1 SNHLY, CDR2 FYNNEI. The CDR3 reads CASTPSGGSGANVLTF. For the CDR3, the DNA is TGTGCCAGCACCCCATCAGGGGGCTCTGGGGCCAACGTCCTGACTTTC.

The rearrangement links TRBV28 to TRBJ2-1; tentatively, D is TRBD2 (6 bases). This CDR3 spans 16 amino acids. Trimming cost V 5 bases and J 0 bases, with 14 bases left between them. Germline V gene data show CDR1 as MDHEN and CDR2 as SYDVKM. The CDR3 is CASSTGLASSYNEQFF. CDR3 sequence (DNA): TGTGCCAGCAGTACCGGGCTAGCGAGCTCCTACAATGAGCAGTTCTTC.

The chain uses TRBV6-6 and TRBJ2-7; 12 bases agree with TRBD2. J gave up 5 bases and V 0 bases, and 2 bases lay outside the gene matches. This CDR3 comprises 15 residues. Germline V gene sequence: CDR1 MNHNY, CDR2 SVGAGI (reference sequence). The CDR3: CASSYSTSGRHEQYF. The CDR3 region has the DNA TGTGCCAGCAGTTACTCGACTAGCGGGAGACACGAGCAGTACTTC.

The rearrangement links TRBV21-1 to TRBJ1-3; whether TRBD1, the table's D call, matches the DNA was not checked. TRBV21-1 is reported as a pseudogene. The CDR3 has 13 amino acids. The CDR3 sequence: CARLRQLGNTIYF. For the CDR3, the DNA is TGTGCCAGGCTCCGACAGCTCGGAAACACCATATATTTT.

This chain uses TRBV7-9 with TRBJ2-1, with unresolved D. Germline CDR1 reads SEHNR; CDR2 reads FQNEAQ (reference sequence). V was shortened by 5 bases and J by 0 bases, with 8 bases between the two germline ends. The CDR3 has 14 amino acids. In DNA form, the CDR3 reads TGTGCCAGCAGCAGCACGAGCTCCTACAATGAGCAGTTCTTC. Translating it yields CASSSTSSYNEQFF.

V is TRBV6-5 and J is TRBJ2-7; 8 bases are a match to TRBD2. The CDR3 totals 15 residues. The trim removed 5 bases at V and 3 bases at J, leaving 9 bases unmatched. Per the germline V gene, CDR1 is MNHEY and CDR2 is SVGAGI. In DNA form, the CDR3 reads TGTGCCAGCAGTAGAACTAGCGGAGGCTTCTACGAGCAGTACTTC. It yields the protein CASSRTSGGFYEQYF.